A single sample gave rise to the 29 T cell receptor beta chains below, sequenced in a study of blood T cell repertoires in COVID-19. Assay used: immunoSEQ multiplex PCR; TCRdb lists only in-frame clones, some missing. The sample carries approximately 500,000 clones, roughly nine tenths recorded once. Sequencing input: peripheral blood. The receptors were sampled from a woman aged 45-65 years with COVID-19, enrolled during active disease.

The V gene is TRBV18, the J gene TRBJ1-2; D is undetermined. CDR1 is KGHSH, CDR2 LQKENI, per germline. This CDR3 comprises 11 residues. The ends were cut back, 3 bases at V and 6 bases at J, with 5 bases in the middle. The CDR3 region has the DNA TGTGCCAGCTCACCCGGGGATGGCTACACCTTC. It specifies CASSPGDGYTF.

This sequence joins TRBV19 and TRBJ2-2, with D possibly TRBD2 on 6 matching bases. This CDR3 has 15 residues. Trimming pared 4 bases from V and 0 bases from J, leaving 9 bases between. Germline V gene data show CDR1 as LNHDA and CDR2 as SQIVND (reference sequence). The DNA for the CDR3 is TGTGCCAGTAGTACAACGGGGGCGAACACCGGGGAGCTGTTTTTT. It encodes CASSTTGANTGELFF. Looking up the rest from reference TRBV19 and TRBJ2-2 gives the full variable domain: DGGITQSPKYLFRKEGQNVTLSCEQNLNHDAMYWYRQDPGQGLRLIYYSQIVNDFQKGDIAEGYSVSREKKESFPLTVTSAQKNPTAFYLCASSTTGANTGELFFGEGSRLTVL.

This clone was counted a few times. The chain couples TRBV2 to TRBJ1-1; D gene uncertain. In germline, CDR1 is SNHLY, CDR2 FYNNEI. This CDR3 has 11 amino acids. V was shortened by 2 bases and J by 7 bases, with 5 bases between the two germline ends. CDR3 residues: CASSERVEAFF. The CDR3 DNA is TGTGCCAGCAGTGAACGAGTTGAAGCTTTCTTT.

The genes are TRBV27 and TRBJ2-7; maybe TRBD1 (6 bases). V dropped 7 bases and J dropped 0 bases, with 19 bases sitting between them. Germline values: CDR1 MNHEY, CDR2 SMNVEV (reference sequence). The CDR3 runs 16 residues. CDR3 coding DNA: TGTGCCAGCACCAAGGGGGTGGGTGGGAGCTCCTACGAGCAGTACTTC. This codes for CASTKGVGGSSYEQYF.

The chain combines TRBV28 with TRBJ1-4; D may be TRBD1 (5 bases). The CDR3 spans 13 residues. Trimming stripped 4 bases from V and 8 bases from J, with 11 bases between. CDR1 MDHEN and CDR2 SYDVKM come from the germline V gene. Here the CDR3 reads CASSSRRGEKLFF. For the CDR3, the DNA is TGTGCCAGCAGTTCCAGACGGGGGGAAAAACTGTTTTTT.

This chain links TRBV7-2 with TRBJ2-7; TRBD2 matches 12 bases. The germline V gene has CDR1 SGHTA and CDR2 FQGNSA. J was trimmed by 0 bases and V by 4 bases; bases with no gene match: 1. The CDR3 sequence is 15 residues long. The CDR3 is CASSSGLAGSYEQYF. The DNA of the CDR3 is TGTGCCAGCAGCTCGGGACTAGCGGGCTCCTACGAGCAGTACTTC.

The rearrangement joins TRBV5-6 to TRBJ1-2, with 7 bases matching TRBD1. V lost 7 bases to trimming and J lost 6 bases; unmatched junction nucleotides: 12. The CDR3 covers 14 residues. Germline V lookup: CDR1 SGHDT, CDR2 YYEEEE. CDR3 coding DNA: TGTGCCAGCCATCAGGGGGACATGACCGATGGCTACACCTTC. This sequence encodes CASHQGDMTDGYTF.

The V call is TRBV5-8, the J call TRBJ1-6, with 10 bases aligning to TRBD1. V lost 5 bases and J lost 8; bases outside the gene matches: 7. Per germline, CDR1 SGHTS and CDR2 YDEGEE. The CDR3 has 15 amino acids. In DNA, the CDR3 is TGTGCCAGCAGGGACAGGGGGGAACTTTATTCACCCCTCCACTTT. Translating gives CASRDRGELYSPLHF.

This clone was seen just once. The rearrangement joins TRBV2 to TRBJ1-3; a weak D match, TRBD1 (5 bases). The V gene's germline CDR1 is SNHLY and CDR2 FYNNEI. Trimming removed 5 bases from V and 0 bases from J, with 17 bases in between. The CDR3 spans 17 residues. The CDR3 loop reads CASSFDGGKGSGNTIYF. CDR3 nucleotides: TGTGCCAGCAGTTTTGACGGGGGAAAGGGCTCTGGAAACACCATATATTTT.

This sequence joins TRBV5-6 and TRBJ1-2, with D possibly being TRBD1 (5 bases). CDR1 is SGHDT and CDR2 is YYEEEE in the germline V gene. Between the trimmed V and J ends, which lost 6 bases and 4 bases, there was a span of 10 bases. The CDR3 consists of 12 residues. CDR3 loop: CASTTGGYGYTF. The CDR3 coding sequence is TGTGCCAGCACAACGGGGGGCTATGGCTACACCTTC.

The CDR3 nucleotides read TGTGCCAGCAGCCCCTCAACTACTTCGGATGAAAAACTGTTTTTT. Translation: CASSPSTTSDEKLFF. The rearrangement joins TRBV7-9 to TRBJ1-4; no firm D call. Germline V CDR1 and CDR2: SEHNR, FQNEAQ (reference sequence). The V and J ends lost 5 bases and 6 bases respectively, with 16 bases between them. This CDR3 region has 15 residues.

This clone was counted between two and nine times. The chain employs TRBV6-4 and TRBJ2-1; 10 bases agree with TRBD1. CDR3 length equals 16 residues. The ends lost 7 bases at V and 8 bases at J; junction bases unmatched: 14. Germline CDR1 and CDR2: MRHNA and SNTAGT. The DNA of the CDR3 is TGTGCCAGCACCGACGTACCGGGACAGGGGATGGATGAGCAGTTCTTC. Encoded protein: CASTDVPGQGMDEQFF.

V and J are TRBV29-1 and TRBJ2-7; 9 bases map to TRBD1. The CDR3 contains 12 residues. CDR1 is SQVTM, CDR2 ANQGSEA, per germline. Trimming at V came to 6 bases and at J to 7 bases, leaving 7 bases not matched to a gene. The CDR3 nucleotides read TGCAGCGTAGCCACAGGGGGCGGTGAGCAGTACTTC. Residues: CSVATGGGEQYF.

J is TRBJ1-3 and V is TRBV6-6; D might be TRBD1 (5 bases). The CDR3 loop spans 13 amino acids. Germline V CDR1 and CDR2: MNHNY, SVGAGI (reference sequence). V was shortened by 4 bases and J by 7 bases, with 11 bases between the two germline ends. The CDR3 nucleotides read TGTGCCAGCAGTTGGCAGGGAGGGAACACCATATATTTT. This sequence encodes CASSWQGGNTIYF.

The CDR3 here is CASSQEQGRTDTQYF. For the CDR3, the DNA is TGTGCCAGCAGCCAAGAACAGGGGAGGACAGATACGCAGTATTTT. The rearrangement uses TRBV4-2 and TRBJ2-3; possibly TRBD1 for D (7 bases). Looked up from germline, CDR1 is LGHNA and CDR2 is YNFKEQ. The CDR3 contains 15 residues. V lost 0 bases to trimming and J lost 3 bases, with 10 bases between them.

In its sample, this clone was seen once. The CDR3 protein is CASSPLSGNLYNEQFF. The CDR3, as DNA: TGTGCCAGCAGCCCACTCTCAGGGAACTTATACAATGAGCAGTTCTTC. The gene calls are TRBV7-9 and TRBJ2-1; perhaps TRBD1 as D (5 bases). The CDR3 consists of 16 residues. The germline V gene has CDR1 SEHNR and CDR2 FQNEAQ (reference sequence). V was clipped by 5 bases and J by 4 bases, with 18 bases between them. The full variable domain, completed using reference TRBV7-9 and TRBJ2-1, is DTGVSQNPRHKITKRGQNVTFRCDPISEHNRLYWYRQTLGQGPEFLTYFQNEAQLEKSRLLSDRFSAERPKGSFSTLEIQRTEQGDSAMYLCASSPLSGNLYNEQFFGPGTRLTVL.

The rearrangement links TRBV27 to TRBJ2-1, with 9 bases identical to TRBD1. CDR1 and CDR2 from the germline V gene are MNHEY and SMNVEV (reference sequence). With V trimmed by 6 bases and J by 6 bases, 9 bases remained unmatched. CDR3 size: 15 residues. The CDR3 loop is CASSLRTGVGNEQFF. CDR3 bases: TGTGCCAGCAGCCTAAGGACAGGGGTGGGCAATGAGCAGTTCTTC.

This clone was recorded a few times. V is TRBV19 and J is TRBJ1-1; TRBD1 aligns across 8 bases. Germline values: CDR1 LNHDA, CDR2 SQIVND (reference sequence). V was pared by 6 bases and J by 5 bases, with 8 bases of the junction left unmatched. This CDR3 is built from 14 residues. This CDR3 is CASSRTTGGTEAFF. The CDR3 DNA reads as TGTGCCAGTAGCAGAACTACAGGGGGGACTGAAGCTTTCTTT.

The chain is built from TRBV9 and TRBJ1-1; D ambiguous. Trimming took off 0 bases at V and 5 bases at J, with 8 bases between the two ends. Germline CDR1 and CDR2: SGDLS and YYNGEE. CDR3 length: 13 residues. The CDR3 DNA is TGTGCCAGCAGCGTAGGAGAGAAGACTGAAGCTTTCTTT. It encodes CASSVGEKTEAFF.

This clone was seen just once. The genes are TRBV27 and TRBJ1-1, with D perhaps matching TRBD1 (6 bases). CDR3 length: 15 amino acids. Germline V lookup: CDR1 MNHEY, CDR2 SMNVEV (reference sequence). The V and J ends lost 5 bases and 4 bases respectively, with 17 bases between them. The CDR3 nucleotides read TGTGCCAGCAGTCCCGAGGCCAGGGGTGTCACTGAAGCTTTCTTT. As protein: CASSPEARGVTEAFF.

This clone was found a few times. The chain is built from TRBV19 and TRBJ2-7; 9 nucleotides line up with TRBD1. There are 13 residues in the CDR3. J lost 7 bases, V lost 6 bases, and 7 bases had no gene match. Looked up from germline, CDR1 is LNHDA and CDR2 is SQIVND (reference sequence). The CDR3 loop is CASRGTGPGEQYF. In nucleotides, the CDR3 is TGTGCCAGTAGGGGGACAGGGCCGGGGGAGCAGTACTTC. The full variable domain, its missing parts supplied by reference TRBV19 and TRBJ2-7, is DGGITQSPKYLFRKEGQNVTLSCEQNLNHDAMYWYRQDPGQGLRLIYYSQIVNDFQKGDIAEGYSVSREKKESFPLTVTSAQKNPTAFYLCASRGTGPGEQYFGPGTRLTVT.

The chain links TRBV2 to TRBJ2-3, with 8 bases aligning to TRBD1. V shed 5 bases and J 2 bases; nucleotides not matched to a gene: 6. This CDR3 comprises 15 residues. The V gene's germline CDR1 is SNHLY and CDR2 FYNNEI. For the CDR3, the DNA is TGTGCCAGCAGTATGGACAGGGATTACACAGATACGCAGTATTTT. The encoded protein is CASSMDRDYTDTQYF.

This chain joins TRBV19 and TRBJ1-1, with 7 bases fitting TRBD1. Germline CDR1 reads LNHDA; CDR2 reads SQIVND (reference sequence). CDR3 length equals 15 residues. The J segment lost 6 bases and the V segment lost 4 bases, leaving 11 bases of the junction unmatched. In DNA, the CDR3 is TGTGCCAGTAGTACCGGCGACAGGGCAATGCCTGAAGCTTTCTTT. This sequence encodes CASSTGDRAMPEAFF.

This chain joins TRBV11-2 and TRBJ2-7, with 9 bases identical to TRBD1. Germline V gene data show CDR1 as SGHAT and CDR2 as FQNNGV. V trimming: 2 bases; J trimming: 3 bases; junction bases outside the gene matches: 8. The CDR3 is 16 amino acids. CDR3 sequence reads: CASSLFGTGTRYEQYF. As DNA, the CDR3 is TGTGCCAGCAGCTTATTCGGGACAGGGACACGCTACGAGCAGTACTTC.

The chain employs TRBV12-3 or TRBV12-4 and TRBJ1-2, with D unclear. The CDR3 runs to 13 residues. V was clipped by 2 bases and J by 7 bases, with 11 bases between them. CDR3 DNA: TGTGCCAGCAGTTTAATTACTTCGGGTGGCTACACCTTC. It translates to CASSLITSGGYTF.

The chain uses TRBV2 and TRBJ1-5; D is unresolved. Germline V gene sequence: CDR1 SNHLY, CDR2 FYNNEI. There are 13 residues in the CDR3. V gave up 7 bases and J gave up 8 bases, with 15 bases separating them. CDR3 amino acids: CASKNSAREPQHF. In nucleotides, the CDR3 is TGTGCCAGCAAGAACTCTGCGAGGGAGCCCCAGCATTTT.

This clone was picked up one time. The gene calls are TRBV2 and TRBJ1-2, with D perhaps matching TRBD1 (6 bases). Trimming removed 2 bases from V and 5 bases from J, with 12 bases in between. From germline, CDR1 is SNHLY and CDR2 FYNNEI. The CDR3 contains 14 residues. As DNA, the CDR3 is TGTGCCAGCAGTGAACACAGGGTCTCATATGGCTACACCTTC. It specifies CASSEHRVSYGYTF.

V is TRBV29-1 and J is TRBJ2-2; D is uncertain. In germline, CDR1 is SQVTM, CDR2 ANQGSEA. This CDR3 spans 12 amino acids. V was clipped by 7 bases and J by 2 bases, with 8 bases between them. CDR3 sequence: CSGSSNTGELFF. The CDR3 coding sequence is TGCAGCGGTAGCTCCAACACCGGGGAGCTGTTTTTT.

The V call is TRBV3-1 (or the pseudogene TRBV3-2), the J call TRBJ2-4; a possible D gene is TRBD2 (7 bases). Trimming left V 0 bases short and J 6 bases short, with 12 bases between. This CDR3 is built from 15 residues. Germline CDR1 LGHDT, CDR2 YNNKEL (reference sequence). CDR3 bases: TGTGCCAGCAGCCAAGATCTAAGGGGGGGAAACATTCAGTACTTC. Translated: CASSQDLRGGNIQYF.